The 10 T cell receptor beta chains given below trace back to one sample, sequenced in a study of control samples from healthy donors and cancer patients. TCRdb's copy holds only in-frame clones and misses some; the assay was immunoSEQ multiplex PCR. The data show approximately 99,000 clones, with approximately 84% seen just once and around 6.4% held by the top ten. Source material: blood. These receptors all stem from a man between 18 and 35 years old in good health.

The rearrangement joins TRBV12-3 or TRBV12-4 to TRBJ2-5; D gene ambiguous. Trimming removed 3 bases from V and 7 bases from J, with 12 bases in between. There are 13 residues in the CDR3. This CDR3 reads CASSFHAEGTQYF. DNA of the CDR3: TGTGCCAGCAGTTTTCACGCGGAAGGGACCCAGTACTTC.

The rearrangement joins TRBV11-1 to TRBJ1-1; 12 positions agree with TRBD1. CDR3 length: 16 residues. Germline trimming cut 5 bases from V and 3 bases from J; bases unmatched to any gene: 7. The germline V gene encodes CDR1 SGHAT and CDR2 FQDESV (reference sequence). The CDR3 loop reads CASSPGQGAGDTEAFF. The CDR3 region has the DNA TGTGCCAGCAGCCCGGGACAGGGGGCTGGTGACACTGAAGCTTTCTTT.

This chain links TRBV7-8 with TRBJ1-2; D is possibly TRBD1 (6 bases). Trimming took off 0 bases at V and 4 bases at J, with 12 bases between the two ends. Germline lookup yields CDR1 SGHVS and CDR2 FQNEAQ. The CDR3 extends over 15 amino acids. CDR3 nucleotide sequence: TGTGCCAGCAGCTTAGCCTCCGGACAGTCCTATGGCTACACCTTC. It yields the protein CASSLASGQSYGYTF.

The chain is built from TRBV6-6 and TRBJ1-1, with 9 bases matching TRBD1. CDR1 and CDR2 from the germline V gene are MNHNY and SVGAGI (reference sequence). The CDR3 sequence is 16 residues long. The ends lost 4 bases at V and 6 bases at J; junction bases unmatched: 12. The CDR3 is CASSSSGTGKSAEAFF. The CDR3, as DNA: TGTGCCAGCAGTTCGTCCGGGACAGGGAAATCCGCTGAAGCTTTCTTT.

The genes are TRBV7-9 and TRBJ2-1, with D perhaps TRBD2 (6 bases). Trimming stripped 0 bases from V and 6 bases from J, with 9 bases between. The CDR3 length is 14 residues. From germline, CDR1 is SEHNR and CDR2 FQNEAQ (reference sequence). CDR3 nucleotide sequence: TGTGCCAGCAGCTTAGCCCGCGGGGCCAATGAGCAGTTCTTC. As protein: CASSLARGANEQFF. Drawing the rest from reference TRBV7-9 and TRBJ2-1, the complete variable domain is DTGVSQNPRHKITKRGQNVTFRCDPISEHNRLYWYRQTLGQGPEFLTYFQNEAQLEKSRLLSDRFSAERPKGSFSTLEIQRTEQGDSAMYLCASSLARGANEQFFGPGTRLTVL.

This chain uses TRBV10-3 with TRBJ1-1; perhaps TRBD1 as D (6 bases). This CDR3 is 14 amino acids long. CDR1 ENHRY and CDR2 SYGVKD come from the germline V gene. Trimming shortened V by 10 bases and J by 0 bases, and 15 bases separated the two germline ends. The CDR3 DNA follows: TGTGCCACCTGGACAGAAGACATGAACACTGAAGCTTTCTTT. It codes for CATWTEDMNTEAFF.

This clone is termed medium-sized. V is TRBV7-2 and J is TRBJ1-5; 7 nucleotides agree with TRBD1. Germline loops: CDR1 SGHTA, CDR2 FQGNSA. V shed 4 bases and J 8 bases; nucleotides not matched to a gene: 8. The CDR3 extends over 14 amino acids. The CDR3: CASSWGQSREPQHF. The CDR3 DNA reads as TGTGCCAGCAGCTGGGGACAGTCCAGGGAGCCCCAGCATTTT.

This chain's CDR3 is CASSEVEGGTGSYEQYF. The CDR3 bases are TGTGCCAGCAGTGAAGTCGAGGGGGGCACGGGTTCCTACGAGCAGTACTTC. The chain has TRBV25-1 and TRBJ2-7; perhaps D is TRBD1 or TRBD2 (6 bases each). The ends were cut back, 2 bases at V and 1 base at J, with 18 bases in the middle. The CDR3 has 17 amino acids. Looked up from germline, CDR1 is MGHDK and CDR2 is SYGVNS.

The chain couples TRBV4-3 to TRBJ2-3; 13 bases are a match to TRBD2. Per the germline V gene, CDR1 is LGHNA and CDR2 is YSLEER. V was pared by 4 bases and J by 1 base, with 2 bases of the junction left unmatched. The CDR3 totals 16 residues. Written as DNA, the CDR3 is TGCGCCAGCAGCCCCGGACTAGCGGGAGGCACAGATACGCAGTATTTT. It yields the protein CASSPGLAGGTDTQYF.

The rearrangement joins TRBV19 to TRBJ1-2; a possible D gene is TRBD1 (6 bases). Germline CDR1 and CDR2: LNHDA and SQIVND (reference sequence). V lost 4 bases and J lost 8, with 23 bases in between. The CDR3 spans 16 residues. Here the CDR3 reads CASSRQREGGSGGYTF. The CDR3 DNA reads TGTGCCAGTAGTAGGCAAAGAGAGGGGGGGTCAGGCGGCTACACCTTC.